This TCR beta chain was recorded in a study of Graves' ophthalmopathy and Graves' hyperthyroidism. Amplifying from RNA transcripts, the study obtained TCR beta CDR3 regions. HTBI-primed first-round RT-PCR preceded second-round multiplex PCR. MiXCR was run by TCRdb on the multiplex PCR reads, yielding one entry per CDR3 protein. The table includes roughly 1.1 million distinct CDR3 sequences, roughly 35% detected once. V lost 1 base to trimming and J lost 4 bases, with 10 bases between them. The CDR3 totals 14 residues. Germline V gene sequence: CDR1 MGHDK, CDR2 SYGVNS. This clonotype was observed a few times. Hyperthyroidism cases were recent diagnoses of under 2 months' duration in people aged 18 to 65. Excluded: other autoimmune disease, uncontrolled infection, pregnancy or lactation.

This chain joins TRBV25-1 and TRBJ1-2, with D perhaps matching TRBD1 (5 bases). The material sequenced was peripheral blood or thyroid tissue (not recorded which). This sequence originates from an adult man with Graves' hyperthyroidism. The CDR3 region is CASSEFNRFYGYTF. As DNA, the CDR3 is TGTGCCAGCAGTGAATTCAACAGGTTCTATGGCTACACCTTC.